This is a list of T cell receptor beta chains from one sample in a study of T cell responses to AZD1222 COVID-19 vaccine. Some clones are missing from TCRdb's copy, which holds only in-frame ones; the method was immunoSEQ multiplex PCR. The sample consists of some 110,000 clones, about 80% of them appearing once. The sample in question was peripheral blood, obtained on day 0 of AZD1222 vaccination. The receptors derive from an adult in good health. Both conserved end residues are part of each CDR3. The D gene is left open where the match is weak.

j_gene | d_gene | v_gene | CDR3aa
TRBJ2-3 | NA | TRBV30 | CAWSVQWGGPGDTQYF
TRBJ2-7 | TRBD2 | TRBV5-1 | CASSLTSGSYYEQYF
TRBJ1-2 | NA | TRBV14 | CASSLWTDRTYGYTF
TRBJ1-5 | NA | TRBV6-5 | CASTPGGNLNQPQHF
TRBJ2-1 | TRBD1 | TRBV6-5 | CASSTTGGSYNEQFF
TRBJ2-1 | NA | TRBV5-1 | CASSPREYSYNEQFF
TRBJ1-6 | NA | TRBV12-3/TRBV12-4 | CASSPRPNSPLHF
TRBJ1-1 | NA | TRBV29-1 | CSVSENLNTEAFF
TRBJ1-6 | TRBD1 | TRBV2 | CASSEVRGSNSPLHF
TRBJ1-6 | NA | TRBV6-5 | CASSYTWGSGDSPLHF
TRBJ1-2 | NA | TRBV19 | CASSAQGANYGYTF
TRBJ1-1 | NA | TRBV5-1 | CASSLGASITEAFF
TRBJ1-1 | NA | TRBV4-3 | CASSQGPRDTEAFF
TRBJ1-2 | NA | TRBV3-1/TRBV3-2 | CASSQVPENYGYTF
TRBJ1-5 | NA | TRBV10-3 | CAISDVGGHNQPQHF
TRBJ1-2 | NA | TRBV18 | CASSPPPGGLENYGYTF
TRBJ2-5 | NA | TRBV6-5 | CASSYSRGETQYF
TRBJ2-3 | TRBD2 | TRBV7-9 | CAGSTGLAGDTQYF
TRBJ2-5 | NA | TRBV6-5 | CASKASTGTQYF
TRBJ1-2 | NA | TRBV25-1 | CASSDKGGYTF
TRBJ1-2 | NA | TRBV5-4 | CASSEGLAYGYTF
TRBJ1-1 | NA | TRBV28 | CASSNTGPDTEAFF
TRBJ1-5 | NA | TRBV30 | CALSPVGAGNQPQHF
TRBJ1-6 | NA | TRBV7-2 | CASSLALYSPLHF
TRBJ2-7 | TRBD1 | TRBV19 | CASSGLGQGKYEQYF
TRBJ1-5 | TRBD1 | TRBV19 | CASSMAGGSRQPQHF
TRBJ2-2 | TRBD2 | TRBV5-1 | CASSRRTSGRDTGELFF
TRBJ1-3 | NA | TRBV28 | CASSLRDGHSRQGATGNTIYF
TRBJ2-7 | NA | TRBV7-9 | CASSSTTGYEQYF
TRBJ1-4 | TRBD1 | TRBV30 | CAWSDRDRGRREKLFF
TRBJ2-1 | TRBD1 | TRBV24-1 | CATSDGDSDEQFF
TRBJ1-1 | TRBD1 | TRBV30 | CALDRVNTEAFF
TRBJ2-1 | TRBD2 | TRBV28 | CASSSEGGGYNEQFF
TRBJ2-5 | NA | TRBV6-2/TRBV6-3 | CASSLVGLGETQYF
TRBJ2-1 | TRBD2 | TRBV3-1/TRBV3-2 | CASSLLSGGSYNEQFF
TRBJ1-1 | NA | TRBV10-3 | CAISATGIGTEAFF
TRBJ2-1 | NA | TRBV28 | CASSYYNEQFF
TRBJ2-7 | NA | TRBV5-1 | CASSLDPDPYEQYF
TRBJ1-3 | TRBD1 | TRBV18 | CASSRTSPTGGTGNTIYF
TRBJ2-5 | NA | TRBV27 | CASSLTGLETQYF
TRBJ2-1 | TRBD2 | TRBV5-1 | CASSSGLAGFYNEQFF
TRBJ1-6 | TRBD1 | TRBV14 | CASSQESEDRPNSPLHF
TRBJ1-5 | NA | TRBV2 | CASSEEQDQPQHF
TRBJ2-4 | NA | TRBV12-3/TRBV12-4 | CASSPDSRNIQYF